The source of this T cell receptor beta chain is a study of T cells in Graves' hyperthyroidism and ophthalmopathy. This clonotype was observed once. Using RNA transcripts as the source, TCR beta CDR3 regions were amplified. A first-round RT-PCR of the TCR CDR3 used the HTBI primer set. TCRdb processed the multiplex PCR reads anew with MiXCR; each CDR3 protein has one entry. The table lists more than 550,000 distinct CDR3 sequences, 40% to 55% of them singletons. The CDR3 sequence is 11 residues long. Between the trimmed V and J ends, which lost 6 bases and 8 bases, there was a span of 5 bases. Germline CDR1 reads ENHRY; CDR2 reads SYGVKD.

This TCR derives from an adult man with Graves' disease, either hyperthyroidism or ophthalmopathy (not recorded which). V usage is TRBV10-3 and J usage is TRBJ1-6, with D uncertain. The specimen was peripheral blood or thyroid tissue (not recorded which). CDR3 loop: CAISEDSPLHF. DNA of the CDR3: TGTGCCATCAGCGAGGATTCACCCCTCCACTTT.